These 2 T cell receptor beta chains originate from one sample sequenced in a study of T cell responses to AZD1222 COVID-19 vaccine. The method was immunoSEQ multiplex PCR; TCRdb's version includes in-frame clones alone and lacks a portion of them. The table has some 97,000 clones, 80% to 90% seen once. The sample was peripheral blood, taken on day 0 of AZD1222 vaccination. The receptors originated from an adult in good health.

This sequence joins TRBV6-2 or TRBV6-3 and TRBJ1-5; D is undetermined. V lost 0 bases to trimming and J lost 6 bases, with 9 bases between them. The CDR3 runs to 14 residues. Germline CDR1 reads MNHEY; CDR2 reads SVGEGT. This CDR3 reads CASSYSREGQPQHF. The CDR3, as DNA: TGTGCCAGCAGTTACTCGAGAGAAGGTCAGCCCCAGCATTTT.

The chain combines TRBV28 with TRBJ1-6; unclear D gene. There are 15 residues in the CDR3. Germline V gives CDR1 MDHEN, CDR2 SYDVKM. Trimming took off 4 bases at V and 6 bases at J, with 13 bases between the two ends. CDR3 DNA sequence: TGTGCCAGCAGTTCCGGGCTCCCGTCTAATTCACCCCTCCACTTT. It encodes CASSSGLPSNSPLHF.